Ten or more counts support the clone carrying this T cell receptor beta chain. Its antigen remains unidentified. Trimming shortened V by 6 bases and J by 0 bases, and 18 bases separated the two germline ends. The CDR3 extends over 16 amino acids. The germline CDR1 and CDR2 sequences are DFQATT and SNEGSKA (reference sequence). The sample is drawn from a study of T-cell reconstitution after alpha-beta-depleted transplantation in children. Notes on the study in general: It was reported that alpha-beta T cells came from several hundred expanded graft clones (about two months after transplant).

A TCRbeta library incorporating unique molecular identifiers was prepared. One entry per CDR3 protein results from TCRdb running MiXCR on the PCR reads. This sample has 550,000 to 800,000 distinct CDR3 sequences, with about an eighth found just once. Sample: PBMCs, taken before TCRalphabeta/CD19-depleted stem cell transplant. The chain couples TRBV20-1 to TRBJ2-1, with unresolved D. This sequence originates from a girl aged 2 to 9 with congenital amegakaryocytic thrombocytopenia, due to receive a stem cell transplant. CDR3 in DNA: TGCAGTGCCACGGCCGCCACCGGAAACTCCTACAATGAGCAGTTCTTC. Protein sequence: CSATAATGNSYNEQFF.